These 32 T cell receptor beta chains originate from one sample sequenced in a study of CD8 T cells in Susac syndrome. With random hexamers, reverse transcription was performed on roughly 0.5 to 1 ug of RNA. TCRdb reprocessed the immunoSEQ multiplex PCR reads with MiXCR, giving one entry per CDR3 protein. The sample includes about 120,000 distinct CDR3 sequences, around 96% of them seen just once. Source material: CD8+ T cells from PBMCs. These receptors were obtained from a human donor with Susac syndrome.

The V call is TRBV20-1, the J call TRBJ2-5; possible D gene TRBD2, 6 bases. Trimming took off 5 bases at V and 4 bases at J, with 20 bases between the two ends. CDR1 is DFQATT and CDR2 is SNEGSKA in the germline V gene (reference sequence). The CDR3 totals 15 residues. The CDR3, as DNA: TGCAGTGCTCCACGAGCACAGGAGGGATTAGAGACCCAGTACTTC. Protein product: CSAPRAQEGLETQYF.

The chain links TRBV15 to TRBJ2-5, with D tentatively TRBD1 (6 bases). The CDR3 is 15 residues long. The V gene's germline CDR1 is LNHNV and CDR2 YYDKDF (reference sequence). The germline V and J ends were trimmed by 5 bases and 7 bases, with 20 bases remaining between them. The chain's CDR3 is CATSRVTGTGRTQYF. The CDR3, as DNA: TGTGCCACCAGCCGAGTTACAGGGACCGGCCGGACCCAGTACTTC.

The chain is built from TRBV30 and TRBJ2-2; TRBD2 agrees at 7 bases. CDR1 is GTSNPN, CDR2 SVGIG, per germline (reference sequence). The CDR3 is 15 amino acids. V lost 2 bases, J lost 3 bases, and 6 bases stayed unmatched. The CDR3 loop reads CAWSRGGRDTGELFF. The CDR3, as DNA: TGTGCCTGGAGTCGGGGAGGGCGGGACACCGGGGAGCTGTTTTTT.

The chain employs TRBV13 and TRBJ2-1; D not resolved. V gave up 5 bases and J gave up 2 bases, with 19 bases separating them. The CDR3 length is 17 residues. The V gene's germline CDR1 is PRHDT and CDR2 FYEKMQ (reference sequence). CDR3 coding DNA: TGTGCCAGCAGCCCCACGGGTGGCGACCTACCCTACAATGAGCAGTTCTTC. Translation gives CASSPTGGDLPYNEQFF.

This chain connects TRBV7-8 to TRBJ2-7, with 8 bases that match TRBD2. CDR3 length: 16 residues. Germline V gene sequence: CDR1 SGHVS, CDR2 FQNEAQ. V shed 1 base, J shed 2 bases, and the junction held 7 bases outside the gene matches. The CDR3 nucleotides read TGTGCCAGCAGCTTAGGCACAGCACTAGCGGCCTACGAGCAGTACTTC. This encodes CASSLGTALAAYEQYF.

CDR3 coding DNA: TGTGCCAGCAGCCCCTTAGGGGGGGGCGTCGAAGCTTTCTTT. It translates to CASSPLGGGVEAFF. This chain joins TRBV27 and TRBJ1-1; tentatively, D is TRBD1 (6 bases). Trimming took off 6 bases at V and 8 bases at J, with 19 bases between the two ends. The CDR3 runs to 14 residues. CDR1 is MNHEY and CDR2 is SMNVEV in the germline V gene (reference sequence).

The chain employs TRBV30 and TRBJ2-3; no clear D. The CDR3 consists of 14 residues. Trimming pared 5 bases from V and 7 bases from J, leaving 19 bases between. CDR1 and CDR2 from the germline V gene are GTSNPN and SVGIG (reference sequence). The CDR3 sequence: CAWESGTSSHTQYF. DNA of the CDR3: TGTGCCTGGGAATCTGGTACTTCTTCCCATACGCAGTATTTT.

The chain is built from TRBV20-1 and TRBJ2-1; perhaps TRBD2 as D (5 bases). Germline CDR1 and CDR2: DFQATT and SNEGSKA (reference sequence). The CDR3 length is 16 residues. V dropped 0 bases and J dropped 1 base, with 13 bases sitting between them. CDR3 amino acids: CSARDSEGVSYNEQFF. CDR3 bases: TGCAGTGCTAGAGATTCCGAGGGAGTTTCCTACAATGAGCAGTTCTTC.

This clonotype was detected once. The V gene is TRBV12-3 or TRBV12-4, the J gene TRBJ1-1; D unresolved. CDR3 length: 13 amino acids. V was pared by 5 bases and J by 0 bases, with 7 bases between. The CDR3 nucleotides read TGTGCCAGCAGTGAGGACCTGAACACTGAAGCTTTCTTT. As protein: CASSEDLNTEAFF.

The rearrangement links TRBV6-5 to TRBJ1-1; unclear D gene. CDR1 is MNHEY, CDR2 SVGAGI, per germline. V was pared by 5 bases and J by 1 base, with 8 bases between. CDR3 length: 13 residues. The CDR3 coding sequence is TGTGCCAGCAGTATGACCCGGAACACTGAAGCTTTCTTT. Encoded protein: CASSMTRNTEAFF.

The chain recombines TRBV12-3 or TRBV12-4 with TRBJ2-5; D is ambiguous. Between the trimmed V and J ends, which lost 3 bases and 5 bases, there was a span of 4 bases. The CDR3 is 11 residues long. CDR3 loop: CASSLSETQYF. The CDR3 DNA sequence: TGTGCCAGCAGTTTGTCGGAGACCCAGTACTTC.

This chain joins TRBV2 and TRBJ2-7; no definite D call. Germline CDR1 SNHLY, CDR2 FYNNEI. The V end lost 6 bases, the J end lost 2 bases, and 2 bases lay between the germline ends. There are 10 residues in the CDR3. In nucleotides, the CDR3 is TGTGCCAGCAGGGCCTACGAGCAGTACTTC. It encodes CASRAYEQYF. The whole variable domain, remainder taken from reference TRBV2 and TRBJ2-7, is EPEVTQTPSHQVTQMGQEVILRCVPISNHLYFYWYRQILGQKVEFLVSFYNNEISEKSEIFDDQFSVERPDGSNFTLKIRSTKLEDSAMYFCASRAYEQYFGPGTRLTVT.

V is TRBV20-1 and J is TRBJ1-5; 10 bases fit TRBD1. Germline-derived CDR1 and CDR2 are DFQATT and SNEGSKA (reference sequence). J gave up 2 bases and V 6 bases, and 7 bases lay outside the gene matches. CDR3 length equals 15 residues. The CDR3 bases are TGCAGTGCGGAAACCGGGACAGGGGGCAATCAGCCCCAGCATTTT. This translates into CSAETGTGGNQPQHF.

A single count supports this clonotype. The chain employs TRBV30 and TRBJ2-1, with 13 nucleotides matching TRBD2. This CDR3 is built from 19 residues. Per the germline V gene, CDR1 is GTSNPN and CDR2 is SVGIG (reference sequence). With 5 bases clipped from V and 4 bases from J, the junction kept 17 bases outside the gene matches. The CDR3 region has the DNA TGTGCCTGGTCCGGCAGTGGAACTAGCGGGGGGGCCCCTTACAATGAGCAGTTCTTC. Protein: CAWSGSGTSGGAPYNEQFF.

V is TRBV20-1 and J is TRBJ2-3; TRBD2 matches at 11 bases. This CDR3 is 15 amino acids long. J lost 2 bases, V lost 5 bases, and 6 bases had no gene match. Germline V gene sequence: CDR1 DFQATT, CDR2 SNEGSKA (reference sequence). The CDR3 sequence is CSALPGLADTDTQYF. As DNA, the CDR3 is TGCAGTGCTCTCCCGGGACTAGCGGACACAGATACGCAGTATTTT.

The chain carries TRBV12-3 or TRBV12-4 and TRBJ1-1; a weak D match, TRBD1 (6 bases). V shed 3 bases and J shed 6 bases, with 11 bases lying between them. The CDR3 extends over 13 amino acids. This CDR3 is CASSFTGLPEAFF. CDR3 DNA sequence: TGTGCCAGCAGTTTCACAGGGCTCCCTGAAGCTTTCTTT.

V is TRBV18 and J is TRBJ2-5; D call uncertain. Germline loops: CDR1 KGHSH, CDR2 LQKENI. Between the trimmed V and J ends, which lost 1 base and 2 bases, there was a span of 5 bases. The CDR3 runs to 13 residues. The CDR3 nucleotides read TGTGCCAGCTCACCACGAAAACAAGAGACCCAGTACTTC. Translating gives CASSPRKQETQYF.

The rearrangement links TRBV7-9 to TRBJ2-3, with D perhaps matching TRBD1 or TRBD2 (6 bases each). Between the trimmed V and J ends, which lost 6 bases and 3 bases, there was a span of 10 bases. CDR1 and CDR2 (germline): SEHNR, FQNEAQ (reference sequence). The CDR3 extends over 13 amino acids. The CDR3, as DNA: TGTGCCAGCAGGCGGGACAAGACAGATACGCAGTATTTT. Amino acids: CASRRDKTDTQYF.

This sequence joins TRBV27 and TRBJ2-2; 7 bases are a match to TRBD1. The J segment lost 8 bases and the V segment lost 6 bases, leaving 6 bases of the junction unmatched. The CDR3 sequence is 13 residues long. Germline V gene lookup returns CDR1 MNHEY and CDR2 SMNVEV (reference sequence). DNA for the CDR3: TGTGCCAGCAGGTCGAGGGGGCTGGGGGAGCTGTTTTTT. Translation gives CASRSRGLGELFF.

This chain joins TRBV9 and TRBJ2-1, with TRBD2 matching over 8 bases. V was pared by 3 bases and J by 8 bases, with 10 bases of the junction left unmatched. The CDR3 contains 15 residues. The germline V gene encodes CDR1 SGDLS and CDR2 YYNGEE. CDR3 loop: CASSASLAGRDEQFF. The CDR3 nucleotides are TGTGCCAGCAGCGCCTCTCTAGCGGGTAGGGATGAGCAGTTCTTC. The full variable domain, its missing parts supplied by reference TRBV9 and TRBJ2-1, is DSGVTQTPKHLITATGQRVTLRCSPRSGDLSVYWYQQSLDQGLQFLIQYYNGEERAKGNILERFSAQQFPDLHSELNLSSLELGDSALYFCASSASLAGRDEQFFGPGTRLTVL.

The chain recombines TRBV20-1 with TRBJ2-3, with 8 bases fitting TRBD2. The CDR3 is 15 amino acids. The V gene end was trimmed by 6 bases and the J gene end by 6 bases; junction bases not matched to a gene: 14. CDR1 is DFQATT, CDR2 SNEGSKA, per germline (reference sequence). The CDR3 loop is CSAPLTSALGDTQYF. The CDR3 DNA is TGCAGTGCCCCCTTGACTAGCGCCTTGGGGGATACGCAGTATTTT.

This chain links TRBV7-2 with TRBJ1-2; TRBD1 is a possible D gene (6 bases). Trimming shortened V by 7 bases and J by 4 bases, and 16 bases separated the two germline ends. CDR3 size: 14 residues. The germline gives CDR1 SGHTA, CDR2 FQGNSA. In DNA, the CDR3 is TGTGCCAGCAACGAAGGACGAGGGGGCTATGGCTACACCTTC. As protein: CASNEGRGGYGYTF.

The chain has TRBV7-3 and TRBJ2-3; 10 bases line up with TRBD2. CDR1 and CDR2 (germline): SGHTA, FQGTGA. This CDR3 comprises 15 residues. Trimming removed 5 bases from V and 2 bases from J; junction bases left unmatched: 4. Here the CDR3 DNA reads TGTGCCAGCAGCCCAGCGGGAGGGCACACAGATACGCAGTATTTT. This sequence encodes CASSPAGGHTDTQYF.

V gene TRBV7-3 combines with J gene TRBJ2-3; D is possibly TRBD1 or TRBD2 (5 bases each). Germline values: CDR1 SGHTA, CDR2 FQGTGA. The CDR3 extends over 12 amino acids. V was clipped by 5 bases and J by 5 bases, with 8 bases between them. CDR3 nucleotide sequence: TGTGCCAGCAGCCGGGACCAAGATACGCAGTATTTT. It codes for CASSRDQDTQYF.

This clonotype has just a few counts. The gene calls are TRBV9 and TRBJ2-1; 10 bases fit TRBD2. This CDR3 has 14 amino acids. Germline V gives CDR1 SGDLS, CDR2 YYNGEE. V lost 3 bases to trimming and J lost 3 bases; unmatched junction nucleotides: 0. For the CDR3, the DNA is TGTGCCAGCAGCGGGACTAGCGGCTACAATGAGCAGTTCTTC. It encodes CASSGTSGYNEQFF.

This clonotype was counted once. The chain has TRBV7-9 and TRBJ1-1; D unresolved. CDR3 size: 11 residues. V was clipped by 5 bases and J by 8 bases, with 9 bases between them. Germline V gene data show CDR1 as SEHNR and CDR2 as FQNEAQ (reference sequence). The CDR3 coding sequence is TGTGCCAGCAGCCTCCTGGGAGAAGCTTTCTTT. It codes for CASSLLGEAFF.

The rearrangement joins TRBV15 to TRBJ1-2, with 9 nucleotides matching TRBD1. Germline CDR1 and CDR2: LNHNV and YYDKDF (reference sequence). V shed 0 bases and J 6 bases; nucleotides not matched to a gene: 2. The CDR3 covers 14 residues. The CDR3 region is CATSRETGGHGYTF. CDR3 nucleotide sequence: TGTGCCACCAGCAGAGAGACAGGGGGGCATGGCTACACCTTC.

V and J are TRBV6-5 and TRBJ2-1, with D unresolved. The CDR3 covers 14 residues. Germline V CDR1 and CDR2: MNHEY, SVGAGI. V shed 0 bases and J shed 5 bases, with 8 bases lying between them. In DNA, the CDR3 is TGTGCCAGCAGTTACTCGAGACTCAACAATGAGCAGTTCTTC. Residues: CASSYSRLNNEQFF.

This rearrangement joins TRBV20-1 to TRBJ1-1; 8 positions match TRBD1. Germline trimming cut 6 bases from V and 1 base from J; bases unmatched to any gene: 7. The CDR3 is 14 amino acids. Germline loops: CDR1 DFQATT, CDR2 SNEGSKA (reference sequence). The CDR3 DNA follows: TGCAGTGCGGGCCAGGGGGCCACGAACACTGAAGCTTTCTTT. Amino acids: CSAGQGATNTEAFF.

The chain recombines TRBV30 with TRBJ2-7; TRBD1 aligns across 9 bases. The V gene's germline CDR1 is GTSNPN and CDR2 SVGIG (reference sequence). The CDR3 has 14 residues. Trimming at V came to 6 bases and at J to 0 bases, leaving 6 bases not matched to a gene. CDR3 DNA: TGTGCCTGTTCCGGGACAGGGCCCTCCTACGAGCAGTACTTC. It translates to CACSGTGPSYEQYF.

This clonotype showed up just once. V gene TRBV7-9 combines with J gene TRBJ2-1; 11 bases are a match to TRBD2. V trimming: 1 base; J trimming: 7 bases; junction bases outside the gene matches: 3. CDR3 size: 15 residues. The germline V gene encodes CDR1 SEHNR and CDR2 FQNEAQ (reference sequence). The chain's CDR3 is CASSLVAGGPNEQFF. The CDR3 coding sequence is TGTGCCAGCAGCTTAGTAGCGGGAGGGCCTAATGAGCAGTTCTTC.

The rearrangement links TRBV27 to TRBJ1-4, with 7 bases identical to TRBD1. Germline CDR1 MNHEY, CDR2 SMNVEV (reference sequence). The CDR3 length is 15 residues. Trimming cost V 5 bases and J 7 bases; bases outside gene matches: 10. CDR3 nucleotides: TGTGCCAGCAGTCAAACAGGGGCCGTGAGTGAAAAACTGTTTTTT. As protein: CASSQTGAVSEKLFF.